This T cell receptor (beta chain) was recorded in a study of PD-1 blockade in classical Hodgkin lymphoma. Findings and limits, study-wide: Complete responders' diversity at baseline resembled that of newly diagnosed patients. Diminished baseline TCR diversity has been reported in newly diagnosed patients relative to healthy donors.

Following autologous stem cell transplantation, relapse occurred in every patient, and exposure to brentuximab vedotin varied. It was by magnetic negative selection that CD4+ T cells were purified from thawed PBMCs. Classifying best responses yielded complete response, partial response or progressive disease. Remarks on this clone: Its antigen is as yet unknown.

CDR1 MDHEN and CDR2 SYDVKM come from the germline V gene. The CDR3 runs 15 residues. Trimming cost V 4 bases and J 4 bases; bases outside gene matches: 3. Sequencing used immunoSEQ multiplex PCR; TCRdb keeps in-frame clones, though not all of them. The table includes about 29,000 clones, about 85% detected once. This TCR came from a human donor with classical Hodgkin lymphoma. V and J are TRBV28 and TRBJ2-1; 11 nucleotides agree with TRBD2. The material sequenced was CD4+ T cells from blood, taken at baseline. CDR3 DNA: TGTGCCAGCAGTTCACTAGCGGGAGCTTACAATGAGCAGTTCTTC. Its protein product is CASSSLAGAYNEQFF.